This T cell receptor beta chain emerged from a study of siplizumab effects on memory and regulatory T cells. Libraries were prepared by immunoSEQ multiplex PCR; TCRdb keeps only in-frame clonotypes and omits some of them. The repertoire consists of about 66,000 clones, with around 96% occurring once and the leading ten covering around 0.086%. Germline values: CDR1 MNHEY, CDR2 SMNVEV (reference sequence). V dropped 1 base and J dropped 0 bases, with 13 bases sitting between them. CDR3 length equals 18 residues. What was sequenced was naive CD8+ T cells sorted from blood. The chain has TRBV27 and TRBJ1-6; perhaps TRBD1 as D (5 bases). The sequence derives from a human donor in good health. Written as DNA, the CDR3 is TGTGCCAGCAGTTTATGGCAGGGTCCTATCTCCTATAATTCACCCCTCCACTTT. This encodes CASSLWQGPISYNSPLHF.